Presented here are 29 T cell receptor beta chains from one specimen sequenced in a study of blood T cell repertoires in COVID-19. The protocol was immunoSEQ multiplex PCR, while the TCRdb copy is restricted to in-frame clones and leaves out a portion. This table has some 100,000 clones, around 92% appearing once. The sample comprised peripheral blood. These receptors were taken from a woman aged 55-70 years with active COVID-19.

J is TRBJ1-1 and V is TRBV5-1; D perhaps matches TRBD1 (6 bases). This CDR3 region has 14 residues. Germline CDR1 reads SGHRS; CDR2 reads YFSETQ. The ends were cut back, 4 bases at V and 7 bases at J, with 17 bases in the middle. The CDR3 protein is CASSLDRSRGEAFF. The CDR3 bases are TGCGCCAGCAGCCTAGACAGGTCCCGAGGTGAAGCTTTCTTT.

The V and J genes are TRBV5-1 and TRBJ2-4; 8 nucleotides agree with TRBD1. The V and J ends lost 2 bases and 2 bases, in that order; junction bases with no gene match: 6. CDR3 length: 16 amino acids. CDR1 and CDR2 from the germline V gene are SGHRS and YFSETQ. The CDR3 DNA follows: TGCGCCAGCAGCTTCGGACAGGGAGGATCCAAAAACATTCAGTACTTC. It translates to CASSFGQGGSKNIQYF.

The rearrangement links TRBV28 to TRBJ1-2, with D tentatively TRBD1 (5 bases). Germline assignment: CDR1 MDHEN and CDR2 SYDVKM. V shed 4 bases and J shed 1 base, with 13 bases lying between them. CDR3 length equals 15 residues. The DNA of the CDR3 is TGTGCCAGCAGTTCCACACCGGGACTTAACTATGGCTACACCTTC. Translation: CASSSTPGLNYGYTF.

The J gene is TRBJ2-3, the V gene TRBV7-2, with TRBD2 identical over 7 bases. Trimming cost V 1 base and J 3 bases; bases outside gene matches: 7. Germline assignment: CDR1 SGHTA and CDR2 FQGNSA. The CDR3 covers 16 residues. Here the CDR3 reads CASSLGWRGITDTQYF. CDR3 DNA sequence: TGTGCCAGCAGCTTAGGGTGGCGGGGGATAACAGATACGCAGTATTTT.

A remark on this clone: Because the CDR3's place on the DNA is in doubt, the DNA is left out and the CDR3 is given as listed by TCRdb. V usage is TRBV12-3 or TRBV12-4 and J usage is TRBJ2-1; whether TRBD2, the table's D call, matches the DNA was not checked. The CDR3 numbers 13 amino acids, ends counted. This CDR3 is CASILAGGNEQFF.

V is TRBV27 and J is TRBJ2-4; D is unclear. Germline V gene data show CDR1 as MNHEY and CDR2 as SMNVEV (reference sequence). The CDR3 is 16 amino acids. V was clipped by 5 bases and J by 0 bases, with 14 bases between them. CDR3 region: CASSPNTMQAKNIQYF. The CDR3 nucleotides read TGTGCCAGCAGTCCCAACACCATGCAAGCCAAAAACATTCAGTACTTC.

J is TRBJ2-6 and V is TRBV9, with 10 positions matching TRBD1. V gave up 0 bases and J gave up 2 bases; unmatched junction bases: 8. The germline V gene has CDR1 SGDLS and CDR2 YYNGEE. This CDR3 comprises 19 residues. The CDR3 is CASSVDMGQGIPGANVLTF. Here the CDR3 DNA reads TGTGCCAGCAGCGTAGATATGGGACAGGGGATTCCTGGGGCCAACGTCCTGACTTTC. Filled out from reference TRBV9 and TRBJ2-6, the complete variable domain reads DSGVTQTPKHLITATGQRVTLRCSPRSGDLSVYWYQQSLDQGLQFLIQYYNGEERAKGNILERFSAQQFPDLHSELNLSSLELGDSALYFCASSVDMGQGIPGANVLTFGAGSRLTVL.

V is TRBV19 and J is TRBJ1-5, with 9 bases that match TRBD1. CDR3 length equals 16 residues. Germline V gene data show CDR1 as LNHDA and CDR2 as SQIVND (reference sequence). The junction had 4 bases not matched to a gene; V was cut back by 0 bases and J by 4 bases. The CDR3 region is CASSIETGGGNQPQHF. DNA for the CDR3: TGTGCCAGTAGTATAGAGACAGGGGGGGGAAATCAGCCCCAGCATTTT.

CDR3 loop: CASSRDISYEQYF. The CDR3 nucleotides are TGCGCCAGCAGCCGGGACATCTCCTACGAGCAGTACTTC. The chain is built from TRBV4-3 and TRBJ2-7, with D possibly matching TRBD1 (6 bases). With 4 bases removed from V and 0 bases from J, the gap between germline ends came to 7 bases. This CDR3 is 13 amino acids long. Germline loops: CDR1 LGHNA, CDR2 YSLEER.

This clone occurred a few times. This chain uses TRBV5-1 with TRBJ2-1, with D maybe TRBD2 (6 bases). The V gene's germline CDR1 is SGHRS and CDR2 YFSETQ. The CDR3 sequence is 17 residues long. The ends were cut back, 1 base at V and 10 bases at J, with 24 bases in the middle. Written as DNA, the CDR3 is TGCGCCAGCAGCTTGCCCGGGACTGACTTAACTGGGGGGGAGCAGTTCTTC. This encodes CASSLPGTDLTGGEQFF.

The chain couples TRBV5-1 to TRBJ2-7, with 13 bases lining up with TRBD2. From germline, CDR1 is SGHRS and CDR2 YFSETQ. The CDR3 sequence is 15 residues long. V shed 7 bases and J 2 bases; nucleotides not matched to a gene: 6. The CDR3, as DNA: TGCGCCAGCCGTCCCGGGACTAGCGGGACCTACGAGCAGTACTTC. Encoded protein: CASRPGTSGTYEQYF. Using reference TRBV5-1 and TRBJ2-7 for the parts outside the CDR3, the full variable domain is KAGVTQTPRYLIKTRGQQVTLSCSPISGHRSVSWYQQTPGQGLQFLFEYFSETQRNKGNFPGRFSGRQFSNSRSEMNVSTLELGDSALYLCASRPGTSGTYEQYFGPGTRLTVT.

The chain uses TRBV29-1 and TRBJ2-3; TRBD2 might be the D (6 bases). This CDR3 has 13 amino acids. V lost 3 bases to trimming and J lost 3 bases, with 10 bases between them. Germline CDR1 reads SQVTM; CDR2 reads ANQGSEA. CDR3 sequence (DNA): TGCAGCGTTGACGGGGGTAGGACAGATACGCAGTATTTT. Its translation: CSVDGGRTDTQYF.

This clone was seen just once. The DNA for the CDR3 is TGTGCCAGCAGCCAAGGCGGGCGGGGAAGCACAGATACGCAGTATTTT. Translating gives CASSQGGRGSTDTQYF. The rearrangement uses TRBV4-2 and TRBJ2-3; a possible D gene is TRBD2 (6 bases). The CDR3 is 16 residues long. Trimming pared 1 base from V and 0 bases from J, leaving 11 bases between. Per germline, CDR1 LGHNA and CDR2 YNFKEQ.

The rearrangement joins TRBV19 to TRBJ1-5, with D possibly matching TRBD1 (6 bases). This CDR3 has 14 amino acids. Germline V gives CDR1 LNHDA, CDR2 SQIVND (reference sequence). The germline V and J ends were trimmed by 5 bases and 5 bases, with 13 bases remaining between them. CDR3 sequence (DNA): TGTGCCAGTAGTGTCGGACAGAACGATCAGCCCCAGCATTTT. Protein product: CASSVGQNDQPQHF.

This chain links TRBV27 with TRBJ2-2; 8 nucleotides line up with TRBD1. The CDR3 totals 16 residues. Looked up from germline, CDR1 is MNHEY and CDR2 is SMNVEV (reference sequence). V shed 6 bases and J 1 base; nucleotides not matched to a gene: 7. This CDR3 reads CASSTRQGMNTGELFF. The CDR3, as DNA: TGTGCCAGCAGCACGCGACAGGGGATGAACACCGGGGAGCTGTTTTTT.

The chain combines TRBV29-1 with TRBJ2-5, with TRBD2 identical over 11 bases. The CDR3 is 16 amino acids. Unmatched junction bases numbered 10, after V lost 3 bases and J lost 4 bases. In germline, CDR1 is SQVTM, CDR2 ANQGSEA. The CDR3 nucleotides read TGCAGCGTTGATGGAACTAGCGGGAGTGGAAGAGAGACCCAGTACTTC. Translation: CSVDGTSGSGRETQYF.

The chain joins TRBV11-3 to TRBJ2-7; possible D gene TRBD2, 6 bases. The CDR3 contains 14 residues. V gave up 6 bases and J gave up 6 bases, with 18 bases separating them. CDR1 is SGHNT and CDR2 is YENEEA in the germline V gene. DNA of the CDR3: TGTGCCAGCAGACGTGGGACTTCCTCCCCCGAGCAGTACTTC. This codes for CASRRGTSSPEQYF.

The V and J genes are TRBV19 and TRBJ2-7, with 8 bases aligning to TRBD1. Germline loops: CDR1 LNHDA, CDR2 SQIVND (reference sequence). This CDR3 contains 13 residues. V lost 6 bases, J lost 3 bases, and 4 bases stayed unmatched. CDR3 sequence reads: CASSYRGVYEQYF. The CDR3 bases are TGTGCCAGTAGCTACAGGGGGGTCTACGAGCAGTACTTC.

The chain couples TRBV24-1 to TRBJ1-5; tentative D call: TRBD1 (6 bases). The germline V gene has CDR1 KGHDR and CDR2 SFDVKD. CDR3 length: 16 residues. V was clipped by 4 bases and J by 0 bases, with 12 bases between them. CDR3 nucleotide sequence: TGTGCCACCAGTGAGGGGACAACATATAGCAATCAGCCCCAGCATTTT. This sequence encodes CATSEGTTYSNQPQHF.

CDR3 in amino acids: CASSESSAGGYTEAFF. In DNA, the CDR3 is TGCGCCAGCAGTGAGTCGTCGGCAGGGGGCTACACTGAAGCTTTCTTT. The chain is built from TRBV10-2 and TRBJ1-1; 8 bases line up with TRBD1. Trimming at V came to 0 bases and at J to 3 bases, leaving 6 bases not matched to a gene. The CDR3 spans 16 residues. Germline-derived CDR1 and CDR2 are WSHSY and SAAADI.

The CDR3 DNA reads TGTGCCAGCAGGTTAGCGGGAGGACAAGTGAAGAATGAGCAGTTCTTC. Translated: CASRLAGGQVKNEQFF. The gene calls are TRBV28 and TRBJ2-1; 10 bases align to TRBD2. The J segment lost 7 bases and the V segment lost 6 bases, leaving 12 bases of the junction unmatched. This CDR3 region has 16 residues. Looked up from germline, CDR1 is MDHEN and CDR2 is SYDVKM.

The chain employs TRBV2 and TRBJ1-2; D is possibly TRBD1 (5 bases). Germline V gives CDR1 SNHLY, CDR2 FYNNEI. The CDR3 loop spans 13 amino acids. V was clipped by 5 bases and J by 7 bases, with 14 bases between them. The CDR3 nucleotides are TGTGCCAGCAGTACCGGGACTCACGGTGGCTACACCTTC. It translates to CASSTGTHGGYTF.

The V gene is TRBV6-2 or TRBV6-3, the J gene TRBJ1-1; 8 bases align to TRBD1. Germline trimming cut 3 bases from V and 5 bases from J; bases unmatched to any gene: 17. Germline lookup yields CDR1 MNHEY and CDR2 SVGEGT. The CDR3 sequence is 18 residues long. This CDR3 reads CASSYLGWTGQHGTEAFF. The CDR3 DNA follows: TGTGCCAGCAGTTATTTGGGTTGGACAGGGCAACACGGAACTGAAGCTTTCTTT.

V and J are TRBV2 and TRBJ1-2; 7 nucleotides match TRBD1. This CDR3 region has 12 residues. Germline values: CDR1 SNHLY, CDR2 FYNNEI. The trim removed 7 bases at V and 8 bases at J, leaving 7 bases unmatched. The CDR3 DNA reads TGTGCCAGCACTCAACAGGGACAGGGCTACACCTTC. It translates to CASTQQGQGYTF. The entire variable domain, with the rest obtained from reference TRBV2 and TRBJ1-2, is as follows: EPEVTQTPSHQVTQMGQEVILRCVPISNHLYFYWYRQILGQKVEFLVSFYNNEISEKSEIFDDQFSVERPDGSNFTLKIRSTKLEDSAMYFCASTQQGQGYTFGSGTRLTVV.

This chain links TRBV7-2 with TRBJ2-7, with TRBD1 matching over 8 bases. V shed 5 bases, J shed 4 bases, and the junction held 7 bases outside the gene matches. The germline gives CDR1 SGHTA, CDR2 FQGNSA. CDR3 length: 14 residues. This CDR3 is CASSVAGGSYEQYF. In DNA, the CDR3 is TGTGCCAGCAGCGTTGCAGGGGGCTCGTACGAGCAGTACTTC.

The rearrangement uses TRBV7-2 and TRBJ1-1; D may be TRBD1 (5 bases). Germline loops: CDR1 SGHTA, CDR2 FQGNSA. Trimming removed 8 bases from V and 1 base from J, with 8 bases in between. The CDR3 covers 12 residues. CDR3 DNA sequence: TGTGCCAGCGGGCAGGGGAACACTGAAGCTTTCTTT. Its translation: CASGQGNTEAFF.

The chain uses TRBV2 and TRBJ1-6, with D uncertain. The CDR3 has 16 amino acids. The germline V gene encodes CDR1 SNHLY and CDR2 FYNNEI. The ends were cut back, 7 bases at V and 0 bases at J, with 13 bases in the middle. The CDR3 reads CASTPDILSYNSPLHF. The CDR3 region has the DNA TGTGCCAGCACCCCAGACATCCTCTCCTATAATTCACCCCTCCACTTT. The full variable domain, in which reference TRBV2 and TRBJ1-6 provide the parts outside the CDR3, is EPEVTQTPSHQVTQMGQEVILRCVPISNHLYFYWYRQILGQKVEFLVSFYNNEISEKSEIFDDQFSVERPDGSNFTLKIRSTKLEDSAMYFCASTPDILSYNSPLHFGNGTRLTVT.

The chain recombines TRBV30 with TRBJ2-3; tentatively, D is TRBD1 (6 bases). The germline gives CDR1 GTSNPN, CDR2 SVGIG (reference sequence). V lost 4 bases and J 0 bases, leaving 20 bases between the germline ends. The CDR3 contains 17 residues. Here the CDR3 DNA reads TGTGCCTGGAATGGAGACAGGACCCCATTTAGCACAGATACGCAGTATTTT. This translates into CAWNGDRTPFSTDTQYF.

CDR3: CASSSGRTYNSPLHF. The CDR3 coding sequence is TGTGCCAGCAGCAGTGGGAGAACCTATAATTCACCCCTCCACTTT. The chain uses TRBV11-2 and TRBJ1-6; no firm D call. Trimming left V 5 bases short and J 2 bases short, with 10 bases between. CDR1 is SGHAT and CDR2 is FQNNGV in the germline V gene. The CDR3 sequence is 15 residues long.